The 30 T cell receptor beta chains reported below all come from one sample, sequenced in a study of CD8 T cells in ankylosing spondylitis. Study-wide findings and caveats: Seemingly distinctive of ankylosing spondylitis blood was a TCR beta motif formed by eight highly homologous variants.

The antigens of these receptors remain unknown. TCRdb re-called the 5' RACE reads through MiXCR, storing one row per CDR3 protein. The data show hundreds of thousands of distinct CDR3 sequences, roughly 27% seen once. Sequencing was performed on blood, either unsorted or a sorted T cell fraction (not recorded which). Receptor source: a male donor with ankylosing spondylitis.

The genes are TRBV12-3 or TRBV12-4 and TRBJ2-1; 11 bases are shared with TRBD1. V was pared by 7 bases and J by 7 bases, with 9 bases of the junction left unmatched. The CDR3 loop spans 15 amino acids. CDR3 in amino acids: CASKFSDRGRNEQFF. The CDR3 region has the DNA TGTGCCAGCAAGTTCTCGGACAGGGGGCGGAATGAGCAGTTCTTC.

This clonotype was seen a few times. The CDR3 here is CSAQLLAGEVYPSSYNEQFF. The CDR3, as DNA: TGCAGTGCTCAACTCTTAGCGGGAGAGGTGTATCCGAGCTCCTACAATGAGCAGTTCTTC. The chain carries TRBV20-1 and TRBJ2-1; the match to TRBD2 covers 9 bases. Germline CDR1 reads DFQATT; CDR2 reads SNEGSKA (reference sequence). V lost 5 bases to trimming and J lost 0 bases; unmatched junction nucleotides: 20. The CDR3 spans 20 residues.

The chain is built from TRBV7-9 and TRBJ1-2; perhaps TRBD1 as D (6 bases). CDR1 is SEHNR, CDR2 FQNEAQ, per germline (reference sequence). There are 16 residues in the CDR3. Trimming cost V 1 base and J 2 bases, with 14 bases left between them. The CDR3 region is CASSLEGRRGNYGYTF. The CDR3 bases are TGTGCCAGCAGCTTAGAAGGCAGGAGGGGGAACTATGGCTACACCTTC.

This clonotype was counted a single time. CDR3 nucleotides: TGTGCCAGCAATGAGAGGGCAGCGGAAGCTTTCTTT. Translating it yields CASNERAAEAFF. The chain recombines TRBV12-3 or TRBV12-4 with TRBJ1-1; no firm D call. The V end lost 7 bases, the J end lost 8 bases, and 14 bases lay between the germline ends. The CDR3 loop spans 12 amino acids.

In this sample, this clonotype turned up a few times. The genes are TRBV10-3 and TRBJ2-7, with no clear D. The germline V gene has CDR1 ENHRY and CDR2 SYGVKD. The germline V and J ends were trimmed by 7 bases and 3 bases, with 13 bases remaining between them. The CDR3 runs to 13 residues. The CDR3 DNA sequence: TGTGCCATCATGGCAGCAGCTGGCTACGAGCAGTACTTC. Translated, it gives CAIMAAAGYEQYF.

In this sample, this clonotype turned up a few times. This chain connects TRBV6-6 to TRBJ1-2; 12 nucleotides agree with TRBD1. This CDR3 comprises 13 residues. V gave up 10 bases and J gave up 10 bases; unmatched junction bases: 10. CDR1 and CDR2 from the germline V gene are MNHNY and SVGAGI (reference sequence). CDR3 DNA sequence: TGTGCCAACCGGGGGACAGGGGGCGCAGACTACACCTTC. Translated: CANRGTGGADYTF.

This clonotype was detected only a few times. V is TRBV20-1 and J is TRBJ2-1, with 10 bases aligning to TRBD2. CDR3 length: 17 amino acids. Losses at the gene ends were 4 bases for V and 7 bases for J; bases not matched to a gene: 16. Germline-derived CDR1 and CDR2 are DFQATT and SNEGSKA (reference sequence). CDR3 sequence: CSAIGASGSGYGNEQFF. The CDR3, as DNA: TGCAGTGCTATCGGTGCTAGCGGGAGCGGGTACGGGAATGAGCAGTTCTTC.

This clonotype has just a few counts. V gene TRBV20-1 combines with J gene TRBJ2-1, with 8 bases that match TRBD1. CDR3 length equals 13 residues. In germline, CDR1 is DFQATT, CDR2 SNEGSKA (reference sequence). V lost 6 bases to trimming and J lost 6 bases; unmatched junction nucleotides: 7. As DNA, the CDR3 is TGCAGTGCCTGGGCAGGGGGCCTCAATGAGCAGTTCTTC. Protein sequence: CSAWAGGLNEQFF.

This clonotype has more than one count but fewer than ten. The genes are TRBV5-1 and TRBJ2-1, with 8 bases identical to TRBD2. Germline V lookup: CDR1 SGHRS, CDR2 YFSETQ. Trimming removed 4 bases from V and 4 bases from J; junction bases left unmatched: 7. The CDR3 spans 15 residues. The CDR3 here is CASSRGGGAYNEQFF. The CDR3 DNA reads TGCGCCAGCAGCCGGGGGGGAGGGGCATACAATGAGCAGTTCTTC.

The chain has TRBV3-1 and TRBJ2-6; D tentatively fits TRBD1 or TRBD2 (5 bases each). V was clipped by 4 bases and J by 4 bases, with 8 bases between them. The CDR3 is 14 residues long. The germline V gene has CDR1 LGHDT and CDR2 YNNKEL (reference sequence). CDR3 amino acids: CASSREGGANVLTF. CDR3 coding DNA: TGTGCCAGCAGCCGTGAGGGGGGGGCCAACGTCCTGACTTTC.

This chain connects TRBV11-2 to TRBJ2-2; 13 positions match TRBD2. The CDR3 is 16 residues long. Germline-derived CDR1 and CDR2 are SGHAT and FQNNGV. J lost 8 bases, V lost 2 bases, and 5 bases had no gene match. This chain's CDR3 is CASSLHGTSGTGELFF. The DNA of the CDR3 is TGTGCCAGCAGCTTACATGGGACTAGCGGGACTGGGGAGCTGTTTTTT.

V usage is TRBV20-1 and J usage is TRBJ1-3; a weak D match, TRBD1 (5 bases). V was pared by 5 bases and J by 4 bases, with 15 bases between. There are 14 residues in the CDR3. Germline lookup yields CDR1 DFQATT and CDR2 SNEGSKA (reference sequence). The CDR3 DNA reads TGCAGTGCTCCGGCGGGAGGGGTAGGAAACACCATATATTTT. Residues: CSAPAGGVGNTIYF.

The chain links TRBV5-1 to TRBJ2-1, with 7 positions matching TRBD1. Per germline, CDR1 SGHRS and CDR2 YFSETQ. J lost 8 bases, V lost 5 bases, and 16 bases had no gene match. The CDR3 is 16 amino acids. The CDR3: CASRRLQGSVVDEQFF. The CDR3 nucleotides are TGCGCCAGCAGGAGACTACAGGGGTCCGTGGTCGATGAGCAGTTCTTC.

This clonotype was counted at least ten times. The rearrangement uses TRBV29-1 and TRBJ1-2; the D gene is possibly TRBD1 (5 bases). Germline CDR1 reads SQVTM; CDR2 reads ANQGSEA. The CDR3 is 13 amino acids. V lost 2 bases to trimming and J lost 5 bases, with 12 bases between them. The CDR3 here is CSVERGIGYGYTF. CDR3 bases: TGCAGCGTTGAAAGGGGAATCGGGTATGGCTACACCTTC. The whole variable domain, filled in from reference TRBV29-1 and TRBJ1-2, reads SAVISQKPSRDICQRGTSLTIQCQVDSQVTMMFWYRQQPGQSLTLIATANQGSEATYESGFVIDKFPISRPNLTFSTLTVSNMSPEDSSIYLCSVERGIGYGYTFGSGTRLTVV.

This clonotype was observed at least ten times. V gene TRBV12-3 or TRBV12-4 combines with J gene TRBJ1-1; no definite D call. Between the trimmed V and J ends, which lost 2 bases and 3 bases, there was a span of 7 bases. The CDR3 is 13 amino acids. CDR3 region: CASSLQLHTEAFF. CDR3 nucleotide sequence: TGTGCCAGCAGTTTACAACTCCACACTGAAGCTTTCTTT.

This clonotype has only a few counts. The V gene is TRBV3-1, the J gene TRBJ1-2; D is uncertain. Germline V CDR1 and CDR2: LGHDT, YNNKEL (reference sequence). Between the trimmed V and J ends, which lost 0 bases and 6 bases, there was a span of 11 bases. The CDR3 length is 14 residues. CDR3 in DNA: TGTGCCAGCAGCCAAGATTTAGTAGGTCATGGCTACACCTTC. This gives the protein CASSQDLVGHGYTF. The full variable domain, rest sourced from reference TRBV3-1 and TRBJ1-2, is DTAVSQTPKYLVTQMGNDKSIKCEQNLGHDTMYWYKQDSKKFLKIMFSYNNKELIINETVPNRFSPKSPDKAHLNLHINSLELGDSAVYFCASSQDLVGHGYTFGSGTRLTVV.

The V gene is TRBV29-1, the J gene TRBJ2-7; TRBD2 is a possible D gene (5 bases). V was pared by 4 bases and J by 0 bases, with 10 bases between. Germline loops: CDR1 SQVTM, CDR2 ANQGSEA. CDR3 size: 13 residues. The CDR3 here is CSVGTVSSYEQYF. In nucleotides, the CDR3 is TGCAGCGTTGGGACTGTGAGCTCCTACGAGCAGTACTTC.

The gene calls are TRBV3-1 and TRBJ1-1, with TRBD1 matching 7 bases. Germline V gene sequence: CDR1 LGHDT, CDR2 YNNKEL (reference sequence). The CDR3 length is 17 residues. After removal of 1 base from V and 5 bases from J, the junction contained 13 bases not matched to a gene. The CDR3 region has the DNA TGTGCCAGCAGCCAAGGCAGGGGGAAGACCTCGTGGACTGAAGCTTTCTTT. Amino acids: CASSQGRGKTSWTEAFF. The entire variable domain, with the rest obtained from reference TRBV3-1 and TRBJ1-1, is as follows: DTAVSQTPKYLVTQMGNDKSIKCEQNLGHDTMYWYKQDSKKFLKIMFSYNNKELIINETVPNRFSPKSPDKAHLNLHINSLELGDSAVYFCASSQGRGKTSWTEAFFGQGTRLTVV.

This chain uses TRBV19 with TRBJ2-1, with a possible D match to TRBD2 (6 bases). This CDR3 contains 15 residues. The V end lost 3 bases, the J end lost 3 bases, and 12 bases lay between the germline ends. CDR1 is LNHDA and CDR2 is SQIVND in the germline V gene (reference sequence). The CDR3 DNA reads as TGTGCCAGTAGTATTCGGGGAGGTAGCTACAATGAGCAGTTCTTC. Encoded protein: CASSIRGGSYNEQFF.

This chain's CDR3 is CAIRAELALSTDTQYF. CDR3 sequence (DNA): TGTGCCATCAGGGCAGAGCTAGCGCTCAGCACAGATACGCAGTATTTT. The chain couples TRBV10-3 to TRBJ2-3; D may be TRBD2 (6 bases). There are 16 residues in the CDR3. Germline V CDR1 and CDR2: ENHRY, SYGVKD. V lost 6 bases and J 0 bases, leaving 16 bases between the germline ends.

The CDR3 here is CSAGLAGNYEQYF. CDR3 coding DNA: TGCAGTGCTGGACTAGCGGGGAATTACGAGCAGTACTTC. V usage is TRBV20-1 and J usage is TRBJ2-7; 12 bases align to TRBD2. This CDR3 is built from 13 residues. V shed 5 bases and J 4 bases; nucleotides not matched to a gene: 3. Germline V gene sequence: CDR1 DFQATT, CDR2 SNEGSKA (reference sequence).

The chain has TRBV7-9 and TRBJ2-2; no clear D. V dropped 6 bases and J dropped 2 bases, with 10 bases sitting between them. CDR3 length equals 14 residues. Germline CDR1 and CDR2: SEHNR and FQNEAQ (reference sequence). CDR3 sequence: CASSYSDNTGELFF. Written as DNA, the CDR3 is TGTGCCAGCAGTTATTCCGACAACACCGGGGAGCTGTTTTTT. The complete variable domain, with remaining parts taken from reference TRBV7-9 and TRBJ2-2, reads DTGVSQNPRHKITKRGQNVTFRCDPISEHNRLYWYRQTLGQGPEFLTYFQNEAQLEKSRLLSDRFSAERPKGSFSTLEIQRTEQGDSAMYLCASSYSDNTGELFFGEGSRLTVL.

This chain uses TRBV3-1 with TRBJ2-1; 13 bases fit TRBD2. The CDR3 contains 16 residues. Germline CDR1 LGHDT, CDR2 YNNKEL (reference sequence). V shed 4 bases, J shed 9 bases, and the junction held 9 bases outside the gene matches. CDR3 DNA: TGTGCCAGCAGCCGCACCGGGACTAGCGGGACTGGTGAGCAGTTCTTC. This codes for CASSRTGTSGTGEQFF.

The CDR3 DNA reads as TGTGCCAGCAGCACAGAAGGGTATACTGGCTACACCTTC. Its translation is CASSTEGYTGYTF. The J gene is TRBJ1-2, the V gene TRBV9, with unresolved D. Germline CDR1 and CDR2: SGDLS and YYNGEE. CDR3 length: 13 amino acids. Trimming left V 4 bases short and J 7 bases short, with 14 bases between.

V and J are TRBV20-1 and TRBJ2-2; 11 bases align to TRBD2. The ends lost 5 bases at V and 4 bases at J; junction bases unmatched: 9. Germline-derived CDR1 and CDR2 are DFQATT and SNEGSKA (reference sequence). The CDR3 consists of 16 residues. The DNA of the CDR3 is TGCAGTGCTGGTCATAGCGGGAGGGTGGTCACCGGGGAGCTGTTTTTT. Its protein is CSAGHSGRVVTGELFF.

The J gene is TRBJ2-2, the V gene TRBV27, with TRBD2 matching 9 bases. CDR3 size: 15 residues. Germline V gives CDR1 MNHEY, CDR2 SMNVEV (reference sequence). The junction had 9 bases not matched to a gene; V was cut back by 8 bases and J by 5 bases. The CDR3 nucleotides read TGTGCCAGCCACTCACCAGCGGGGGGTACCGGGGAGCTGTTTTTT. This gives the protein CASHSPAGGTGELFF.

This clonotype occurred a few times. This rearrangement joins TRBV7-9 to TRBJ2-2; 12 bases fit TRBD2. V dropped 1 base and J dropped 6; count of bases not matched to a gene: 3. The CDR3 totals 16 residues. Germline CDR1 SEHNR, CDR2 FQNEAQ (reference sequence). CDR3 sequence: CASSLGTSGTSGELFF. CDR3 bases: TGTGCCAGCAGCTTAGGGACTAGCGGGACCTCCGGGGAGCTGTTTTTT. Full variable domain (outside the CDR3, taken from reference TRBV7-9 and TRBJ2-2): DTGVSQNPRHKITKRGQNVTFRCDPISEHNRLYWYRQTLGQGPEFLTYFQNEAQLEKSRLLSDRFSAERPKGSFSTLEIQRTEQGDSAMYLCASSLGTSGTSGELFFGEGSRLTVL.

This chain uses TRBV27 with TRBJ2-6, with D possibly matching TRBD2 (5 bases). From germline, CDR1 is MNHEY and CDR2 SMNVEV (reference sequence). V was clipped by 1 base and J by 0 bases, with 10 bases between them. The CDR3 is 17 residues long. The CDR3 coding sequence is TGTGCCAGCAGTTTATGGAGAGGGAGCTCTGGGGCCAACGTCCTGACTTTC. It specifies CASSLWRGSSGANVLTF. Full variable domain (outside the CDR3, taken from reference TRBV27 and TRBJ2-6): EAQVTQNPRYLITVTGKKLTVTCSQNMNHEYMSWYRQDPGLGLRQIYYSMNVEVTDKGDVPEGYKVSRKEKRNFPLILESPSPNQTSLYFCASSLWRGSSGANVLTFGAGSRLTVL.

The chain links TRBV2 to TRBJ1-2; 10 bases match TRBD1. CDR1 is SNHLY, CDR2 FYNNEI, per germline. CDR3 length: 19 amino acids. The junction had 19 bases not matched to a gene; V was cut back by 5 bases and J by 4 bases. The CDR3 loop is CASSPTEPGQGPFGYGYTF. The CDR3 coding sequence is TGTGCCAGCAGTCCAACCGAACCGGGACAGGGGCCTTTCGGCTATGGCTACACCTTC.

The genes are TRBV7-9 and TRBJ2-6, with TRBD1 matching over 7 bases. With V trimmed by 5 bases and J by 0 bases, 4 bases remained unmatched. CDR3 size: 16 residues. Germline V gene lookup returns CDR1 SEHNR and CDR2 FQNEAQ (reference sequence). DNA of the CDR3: TGTGCCAGCAGCCAGGACAGGAGCTCTGGGGCCAACGTCCTGACTTTC. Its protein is CASSQDRSSGANVLTF.